The T cell receptor beta chain under discussion was sequenced for a study of shared clonotypes between healthy human individuals. This CDR3 spans 19 amino acids. Trimming removed 1 base from V and 4 bases from J; junction bases left unmatched: 17. Germline CDR1 is MNHEY and CDR2 is SMNVEV (reference sequence). The data were produced by immunoSEQ multiplex PCR, yet TCRdb's version contains in-frame clones alone and is incomplete. Among roughly 2.2 million clones listed, under 95% were seen once. The specimen was naive CD4+ T cells from PBMCs. Subset described: CD45RA+ positively selected. The receptor's source is a man aged 18 to 29 in good health. Some clones in this sample may be carry-over from other donors' samples. J is TRBJ2-5 and V is TRBV27; TRBD1 matches at 8 bases. The CDR3 spells CASSLFFPPSTGQGETQYF. CDR3 nucleotide sequence: TGTGCCAGCAGTTTATTTTTCCCCCCCTCGACAGGACAGGGAGAGACCCAGTACTTC.